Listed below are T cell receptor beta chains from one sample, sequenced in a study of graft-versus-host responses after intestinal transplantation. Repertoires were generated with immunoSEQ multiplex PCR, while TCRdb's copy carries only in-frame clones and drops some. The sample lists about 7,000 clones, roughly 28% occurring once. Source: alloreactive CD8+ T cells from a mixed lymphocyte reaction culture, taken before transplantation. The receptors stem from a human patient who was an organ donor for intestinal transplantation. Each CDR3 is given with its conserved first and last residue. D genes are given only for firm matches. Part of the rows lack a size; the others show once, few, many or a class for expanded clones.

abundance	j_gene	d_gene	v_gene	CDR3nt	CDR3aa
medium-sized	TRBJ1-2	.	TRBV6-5	TGTGCCAGCAGGCCACAAGGAGTCTATGGCTACACCTTC	CASRPQGVYGYTF
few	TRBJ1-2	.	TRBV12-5	TGTGCTAGTGGTTTGGTACTAGGTGGAGGGCATGGCTACACCTTC	CASGLVLGGGHGYTF
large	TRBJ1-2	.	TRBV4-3	TGCGCCAGCAGCCAAGATAGTTTCCACAGGGAGGGCTACACCTTC	CASSQDSFHREGYTF
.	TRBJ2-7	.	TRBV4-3	TGCGCCAGCAGCCAAGGTTTTGCCTACGAGCAGTACTTC	CASSQGFAYEQYF
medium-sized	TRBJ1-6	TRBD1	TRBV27	TGTGCCAGCAGTTTATTCCCGACAGGGGGTAATTCACCCCTCCACTTT	CASSLFPTGGNSPLHF
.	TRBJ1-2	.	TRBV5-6	TGTGCCAGCAGTGAAAATGAGGGCAGGGGATCGGGCTATGGCTACACCTTC	CASSENEGRGSGYGYTF
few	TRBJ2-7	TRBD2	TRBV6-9	TGTGCCAGCAGTTACGGGGGGGAGCAGTACTTC	CASSYGGEQYF
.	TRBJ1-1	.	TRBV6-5	TGTGCCAGCAGCCCCCGACGGCGTACCTCAGAAGCTTTCTTT	CASSPRRRTSEAFF
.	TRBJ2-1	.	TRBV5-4	TGTGCCAACCCCCTTTCGGCCCGATACAATGAGCAGTTCTTC	CANPLSARYNEQFF
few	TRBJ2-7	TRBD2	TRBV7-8	TGTGCCAGCAGCCCCGCCGGGGGGGCGACCTACGAGCAGTACTTC	CASSPAGGATYEQYF
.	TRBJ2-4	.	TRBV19	TGTGCCAGTAGTATCTGGGCGGGGGCTAAAAACATTCAGTACTTC	CASSIWAGAKNIQYF
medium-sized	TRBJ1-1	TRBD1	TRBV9	TGTGCCAGCAGCGAAGGGGACAGGGCGAACACTGAAGCTTTCTTT	CASSEGDRANTEAFF
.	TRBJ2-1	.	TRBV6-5	TGTGCCAGCAGTTATGCCAGAAGCTCCTACAATGAGCAGTTCTTC	CASSYARSSYNEQFF
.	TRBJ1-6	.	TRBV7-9	TGTGCCAGCAGCTTAGGGGCGTGGGGTCCCTATAATTCACCCCTCCACTTT	CASSLGAWGPYNSPLHF
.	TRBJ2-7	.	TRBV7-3	TGTGCCAGCAGCTTAAAGACCCTATCCTACGAGCAGTACTTC	CASSLKTLSYEQYF
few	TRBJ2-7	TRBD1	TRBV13	TGTGCCAGCAGCGTGGGGACAGGGTCCTACGAGCAGTACTTC	CASSVGTGSYEQYF
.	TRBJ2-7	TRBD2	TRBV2	TGTGCCAGCAGCGCGGGCCGGGGGGGACCCTCCTACGAGCAGTACTTC	CASSAGRGGPSYEQYF
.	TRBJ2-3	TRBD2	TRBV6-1	TGTGCCAGCTATGGAGGGCGGGGGGGGTTAGATACGCAGTATTTT	CASYGGRGGLDTQYF
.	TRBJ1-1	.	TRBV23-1	TGCGCCAGCAGTCAATCGAAAGCTTTCTTT	CASSQSKAFF
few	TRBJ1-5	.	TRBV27	TGTGCCAGCAGTTTATCGAGGCCAGGGACTTACAATCAGCCCCAGCATTTT	CASSLSRPGTYNQPQHF
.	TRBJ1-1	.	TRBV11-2	TGTGCCAGCAGCACCACGCCAGGTGGGAACACTGAAGCTTTCTTT	CASSTTPGGNTEAFF
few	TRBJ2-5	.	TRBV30	TGTGCCTGCCTCACAGGGATGATCGAAGAGACCCAGTACTTC	CACLTGMIEETQYF
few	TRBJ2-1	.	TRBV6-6	TGTGCCAGCAGTATTACCTACTACAATGAGCAGTTCTTC	CASSITYYNEQFF
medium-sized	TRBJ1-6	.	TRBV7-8	TGTGCCAGCAGCTTATACAGATGGGGCTATAATTCACCCCTCCACTTT	CASSLYRWGYNSPLHF
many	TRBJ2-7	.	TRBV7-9	TGTGCCAGCAGTTTTACCGGGGGCGGGGGCTACGAGCAGTACTTC	CASSFTGGGGYEQYF
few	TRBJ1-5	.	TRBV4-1	TGCGCCAGCAGCCAAGATGGTGTGGGGCAACAAAGCAATCAGCCCCAGCATTTT	CASSQDGVGQQSNQPQHF
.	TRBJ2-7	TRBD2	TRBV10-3	TGTGCCATCAAAGACGACATGGGGGGGTTCGACGAGCAGTACTTC	CAIKDDMGGFDEQYF
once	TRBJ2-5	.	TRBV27	TGTGCCAGCAGACTAGGGGAGACCCAGTACTTC	CASRLGETQYF
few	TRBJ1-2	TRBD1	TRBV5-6	TGTGCCAGCAGCCTGCCGGGACAGGGGCATGGCTACACCTTC	CASSLPGQGHGYTF
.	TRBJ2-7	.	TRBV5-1	TGCGCCAGCAGCTTGTCAGGGCTTGCCTCCTACGAGCAGTACTTC	CASSLSGLASYEQYF
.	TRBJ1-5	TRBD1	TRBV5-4	TGTGCCAGCAGCACGACAGGGGACATCAATCAGCCCCAGCATTTT	CASSTTGDINQPQHF
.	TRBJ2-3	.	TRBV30	TGTGCCGGGCAAGGGTGGAGCACAGATACGCAGTATTTT	CAGQGWSTDTQYF
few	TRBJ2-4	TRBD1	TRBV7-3	TGTGCCAGTGGGTTAATCGGGACAGGGGTCAAAAACATTCAGTACTTC	CASGLIGTGVKNIQYF
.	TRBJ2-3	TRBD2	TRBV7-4	TGTGCCAGCAGCTTAGAACTAGCGGACACAGATACGCAGTATTTT	CASSLELADTDTQYF
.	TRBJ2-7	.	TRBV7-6	TGTGCCAGCAGCCCAATCGAGGGGGCCTACGAGCAGTACTTC	CASSPIEGAYEQYF
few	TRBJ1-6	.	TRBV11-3	TGTGCCAGCAGCCCGGGGACTTTAACTGGGTCACCCCTCCACTTT	CASSPGTLTGSPLHF
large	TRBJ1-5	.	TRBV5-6	TGTGCCAGCAGCCCTTGGGCGGGTAGCAATCAGCCCCAGCATTTT	CASSPWAGSNQPQHF
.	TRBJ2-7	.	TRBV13	TGTGCCAGCAGTGAAACGGACGGGGCTTACGAGCAGTACTTC	CASSETDGAYEQYF
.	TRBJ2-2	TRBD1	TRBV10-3	TGTGCCATCAGTGAGAGATGGGACAGGTTCATCGGGGAGCTGTTTTTT	CAISERWDRFIGELFF
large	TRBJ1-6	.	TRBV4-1	TGCGCCAGCAGCCAAGAAGGCAGGGGTTTTTCACCCCTCCACTTT	CASSQEGRGFSPLHF
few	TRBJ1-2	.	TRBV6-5	TGTGCCAGCAGTTCTACCGGGACATCTAACTATGGCTACACCTTC	CASSSTGTSNYGYTF
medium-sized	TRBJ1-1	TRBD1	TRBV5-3	TGTGCCAGAAGTTCCAGTAACAGGGGGCACACTGGAACTTTCTTT	CARSSSNRGHTGTFF
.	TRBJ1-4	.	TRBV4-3	TGCGCCAGCAGCCAAGAATTCATACCCTCGGGGCTTGCAACTAATGAAAAACTGTTTTTT	CASSQEFIPSGLATNEKLFF
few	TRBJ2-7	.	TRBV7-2	TGTGCCAGCAGCGTAGGACTGGGAGCCTACGAGCAGTACTTC	CASSVGLGAYEQYF
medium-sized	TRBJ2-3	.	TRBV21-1	TGTGCCAGCAACAGTGAGAGTGGGACAGATACGCAGTATTTT	CASNSESGTDTQYF
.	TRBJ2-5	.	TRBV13	TGTGCCAGCAGCTCCGGGGGTTATGGCGGGGAGACCCAGTACTTC	CASSSGGYGGETQYF
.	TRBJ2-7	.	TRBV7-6	TGTGCCAGCAGCTTAGATTACGCCCCTCAGGGGAACGAGCAGTACTTC	CASSLDYAPQGNEQYF
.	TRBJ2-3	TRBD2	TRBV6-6	TGTGCCAGCAGTTACTCTAGCGGGGGGGACACAGATACGCAGTATTTT	CASSYSSGGDTDTQYF
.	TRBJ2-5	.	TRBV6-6	TGTGCCAGCAGTTACTCCACGGGGTGGGAGACCCAGTACTTC	CASSYSTGWETQYF